Listed here is a single TCR beta chain. This sample is part of a study of T cell changes during pregnancy in multiple sclerosis. Libraries were prepared by immunoSEQ multiplex PCR; TCRdb keeps only in-frame clonotypes and omits some of them. Altogether over 90,000 clones are present, roughly nine tenths being singletons, with the ten largest covering approximately 0.8%. The sample in question was peripheral blood, obtained in the second trimester of pregnancy. The clonotype originates from a female donor in good health, enrolled as a control in a pregnancy study.

The CDR3 loop is CASSPTNQLTNEKLFF. The CDR3 region has the DNA TGTGCCAGCAGTCCCACGAACCAGTTAACTAATGAAAAACTGTTTTTT. The chain has TRBV28 and TRBJ1-4; D not certain. Germline-derived CDR1 and CDR2 are MDHEN and SYDVKM. CDR3 size: 16 residues. Trimming took off 5 bases at V and 1 base at J, with 14 bases between the two ends. Filled out from reference TRBV28 and TRBJ1-4, the complete variable domain reads DVKVTQSSRYLVKRTGEKVFLECVQDMDHENMFWYRQDPGLGLRLIYFSYDVKMKEKGDIPEGYSVSREKKERFSLILESASTNQTSMYLCASSPTNQLTNEKLFFGSGTQLSVL.